Sequencing of this T cell receptor (beta chain) was carried out in a study of cytotoxic CD8 clonotypes in ibrutinib-treated CLL (dated by TCRdb to the early 2020s). In the study overall: The cohort was composed of approximately 11 relapsed/refractory and roughly 16 treatment-naive patients; IGHV unmutated status was identified in under 18 patients. Longitudinal samples were obtainable from about 30% of the roughly 90 participants in the trial. On average, each sample yielded approximately 250,000 productive templates and tens of thousands of productive rearrangements. Cryopreserved peripheral blood mononuclear cells were obtained before treatment, at response, and at either sustained remission or disease progression. Response samples were obtained after a median of about 13 months of treatment, with a range of roughly 6 to 40 months. Responses were partial in some 24 patients and complete in 2; after median 68 months follow-up, about 14 stayed in remission and approximately twelve progressed.

Germline trimming amounts to 4 bases on V and 3 bases on J, with 18 as the count of junction bases outside the gene matches. CDR1 SGDLS and CDR2 YYNGEE are derived from the germline V gene. The CDR3 spans 21 residues, from the cysteine through the phenylalanine. Only the CDR3 part of the read is kept: 63 bases, read in frame from the first base. A MiSeq instrument was used for deep resolution sequencing, which targeted depths ranging from 1 in 1 million up to 1 in 200,000 T cells, with coverage averaging 10x for each clonotype. The immunoSEQ hsTCRB Kit was used to generate TCR beta libraries. The paper's data handling went like this. ImmunoSEQ Data Assistant and ImmunoSEQ Analyzer were used for data analysis, and V, D and J genes were assigned according to IMGT definitions. Clonality, which ranges from 0 to 1, was calculated as one minus the normalized Shannon entropy of productive rearrangement frequencies. Only overrepresented clonotypes making up at least 0.05% of the repertoire of each patient were included in the public clonotype analysis. Some 13 repertoires from age-matched healthy donors, obtained from immuneACCESS, served as clonality controls. TCRdb retrieved this table from immuneACCESS and kept in-frame rearrangements only. Not all clones are present; in checked studies, unresolved V genes account for under half, and no reason is known for the remainder. Clone size and the V and J calls come from that table; the DNA yielded D and trimming. The sample profile shows about 20,000 clones; about three quarters of them were found once. The ten largest account for more than 7% of the sample.

For TCR beta library preparation, around 2 micrograms of genomic DNA were isolated from cryopreserved PBMCs. Longitudinal blood samples from CLL patients on ibrutinib monotherapy underwent high-throughput TCR beta sequencing. The patients took part in an open-label, single-center phase 2 trial of ibrutinib monotherapy. Results and caveats for the whole study, not just this receptor: An increase in clonality was observed at ibrutinib response, with clonality remaining stable during sustained remission and falling back toward baseline at progression. At baseline, clonality was higher than in age-matched healthy donors and showed a strong correlation with circulating CD8+ T-cell counts. Sampling times were not matched between patients in sustained remission and patients whose disease was progressing, and lymph node repertoires were not examined. Public clonotypes were rare and either shrank or stayed stable during treatment, and the rise in clonality at ibrutinib response reflected expansion of private clonotypes.

Comment on this clone: The specificity of this receptor is unknown. The record has no base qualities; no much larger clone is one base away.

The receptor was derived from a human donor with chronic lymphocytic leukemia. The specimen was PBMCs, collected before ibrutinib treatment. The V and J segments used are TRBV9 and TRBJ2-3; 15 central nucleotides agree with TRBD2. In nucleotides, the sequence is TGTGCCAGCAGCCCCCAAGCGGGGGGACTAGCGGGAGGCCGGCGGACAGATACGCAGTATTTT. It translates as CASSPQAGGLAGGRRTDTQYF.